This entry concerns a single T cell receptor beta chain. These data belong to a study of OX40 agonist ivuxolimab in advanced cancers. Background on the study: Intravenous ivuxolimab was administered to patients every 2 weeks at 0.01 to 10 mg/kg. Three partial responders included one hepatocellular carcinoma patient and two cutaneous melanoma patients.

Profiled with immunoSEQ multiplex PCR; TCRdb holds only in-frame clones, not every one. Of roughly 60,000 clones in the sample, around 93% were seen once. Autoimmune disease history or systemic immunosuppression disqualified patients. Germline V gives CDR1 SGHDT, CDR2 YYEEEE. The CDR3 has 16 amino acids. The V and J ends lost 4 bases and 0 bases, in that order; junction bases with no gene match: 6. This chain connects TRBV5-6 to TRBJ1-5; 8 bases fit TRBD1. The sequencing here drew on CD4+ or CD8+ T cells sorted from blood, taken in a trial of the OX40 agonist ivuxolimab. The TCR sequence derives from an adult with an advanced solid tumor such as melanoma, head and neck, liver or kidney cancer. Here the CDR3 DNA reads TGTGCCAGCAGCACGAGGACAGGGAATAGCAATCAGCCCCAGCATTTT. This codes for CASSTRTGNSNQPQHF.